The T cell receptor beta chain under discussion was sequenced for a study of human T cells and chemical hapten exposure. Study as a whole: Donors were sensitized with 2% DPC on the upper inner arm. Upper-back patches of 0.01% DPC were read at 6 days.

Time point described: pre-sensitization, week 0. The treatment was: therapeutic diphenylcyclopropenone sensitization with weekly scalp DPC. This clonotype was observed a few times. Germline-derived CDR1 and CDR2 are MNHEY and SMNVEV (reference sequence). J was trimmed by 6 bases and V by 5 bases; bases with no gene match: 7. The CDR3 is 14 amino acids. From the RACE reads, TCRdb called clonotypes with MiXCR, one entry per CDR3 protein. This sample carries approximately 260,000 distinct CDR3 sequences, about 8.6% of them seen once, and the ten largest clones take over 2%. The receptor comes from a woman aged 40 to 50 with alopecia areata. Some clones in this sample may be carry-over from other donors' samples. The rearrangement joins TRBV27 to TRBJ2-7; 10 bases are a match to TRBD1. The sample in question was whole blood, obtained in connection with sensitization to the hapten diphenylcyclopropenone (DPC). The CDR3, as DNA: TGTGCCAGCAGTCCCGGGGACAGGGGAAGCGAGCAGTACTTC. It is translated as CASSPGDRGSEQYF.